The 21 T cell receptor beta chains given below trace back to one sample, sequenced in a study of blood T cell repertoires in COVID-19. Sequencing used immunoSEQ multiplex PCR; TCRdb keeps in-frame clones, though not all of them. The table has 180,000 or so clones, approximately 87% seen once. The specimen sequenced was peripheral blood. The receptors shown here come from a man aged 35 to 55 with active or convalescent COVID-19.

Remarks on this clone: Other DNA sequences of this sample code for an identical CDR3. The rearrangement joins TRBV18 to TRBJ1-2, with D maybe TRBD1 (6 bases). The V gene's germline CDR1 is KGHSH and CDR2 LQKENI. The CDR3 has 13 amino acids. V gave up 2 bases and J gave up 2 bases, with 6 bases separating them. The DNA for the CDR3 is TGTGCCAGCTCACCAGACAGGAACTATGGCTACACCTTC. Its protein is CASSPDRNYGYTF.

The gene calls are TRBV19 and TRBJ1-3, with 10 bases aligning to TRBD1. The CDR3 totals 15 residues. V was pared by 4 bases and J by 5 bases, with 5 bases of the junction left unmatched. The germline V gene has CDR1 LNHDA and CDR2 SQIVND (reference sequence). In DNA, the CDR3 is TGTGCCAGTAGTAACCCGACAGGGGGCAGAAACACCATATATTTT. Amino acids: CASSNPTGGRNTIYF.

This chain links TRBV7-9 with TRBJ1-6; D is perhaps TRBD1 (6 bases). The CDR3 covers 16 residues. V gave up 0 bases and J gave up 6 bases, with 12 bases separating them. The V gene's germline CDR1 is SEHNR and CDR2 FQNEAQ (reference sequence). The DNA of the CDR3 is TGTGCCAGCAGCTTAGCGCTTACGGACAGTAATTCACCCCTCCACTTT. Translated, it gives CASSLALTDSNSPLHF.

This rearrangement joins TRBV19 to TRBJ1-2; 7 bases align to TRBD1. V trimming: 7 bases; J trimming: 0 bases; junction bases outside the gene matches: 17. The CDR3 runs to 18 residues. CDR1 LNHDA and CDR2 SQIVND come from the germline V gene (reference sequence). The CDR3 loop reads CASNPRRGQTISNYGYTF. The CDR3 DNA sequence: TGTGCCAGTAACCCCCGTCGGGGACAGACGATTTCTAACTATGGCTACACCTTC. Filled out from reference TRBV19 and TRBJ1-2, the complete variable domain reads DGGITQSPKYLFRKEGQNVTLSCEQNLNHDAMYWYRQDPGQGLRLIYYSQIVNDFQKGDIAEGYSVSREKKESFPLTVTSAQKNPTAFYLCASNPRRGQTISNYGYTFGSGTRLTVV.

This clone was seen a single time. The chain has TRBV14 and TRBJ2-2; 10 nucleotides agree with TRBD2. V shed 4 bases and J 4 bases; nucleotides not matched to a gene: 9. This CDR3 comprises 17 residues. CDR1 is SGHDN, CDR2 FVKESK, per germline. The CDR3 loop is CASSRIEPSGGTGELFF. The CDR3 region has the DNA TGTGCCAGCAGCCGCATCGAACCTAGCGGGGGCACCGGGGAGCTGTTTTTT.

The chain has TRBV30 and TRBJ2-7; D call uncertain. There are 13 residues in the CDR3. The V and J ends lost 2 bases and 2 bases respectively, with 10 bases between them. Germline lookup yields CDR1 GTSNPN and CDR2 SVGIG (reference sequence). The CDR3 region is CAWSPGAAYEQYF. The CDR3 DNA sequence: TGTGCCTGGAGTCCGGGTGCCGCCTACGAGCAGTACTTC.

The genes are TRBV7-2 and TRBJ2-5, with TRBD1 identical over 8 bases. V lost 1 base to trimming and J lost 5 bases; unmatched junction nucleotides: 6. The length of the CDR3 is 15 residues. The V gene's germline CDR1 is SGHTA and CDR2 FQGNSA. The CDR3 is CASSLGQGMWETQYF. The CDR3 coding sequence is TGTGCCAGCAGCTTAGGACAGGGGATGTGGGAGACCCAGTACTTC.

This chain joins TRBV5-6 and TRBJ2-3; D is ambiguous. The V gene's germline CDR1 is SGHDT and CDR2 YYEEEE. The CDR3 consists of 15 residues. The V end was cut by 0 bases, the J end by 0 bases, with 8 bases between. CDR3: CASSLDGASTDTQYF. The CDR3 region has the DNA TGTGCCAGCAGCTTGGACGGAGCTAGCACAGATACGCAGTATTTT. The full variable domain, with the rest looked up from reference TRBV5-6 and TRBJ2-3, is DAGVTQSPTHLIKTRGQQVTLRCSPKSGHDTVSWYQQALGQGPQFIFQYYEEEERQRGNFPDRFSGHQFPNYSSELNVNALLLGDSALYLCASSLDGASTDTQYFGPGTRLTVL.

V usage is TRBV3-1 (or the pseudogene TRBV3-2) and J usage is TRBJ1-4; 8 bases are a match to TRBD1. The germline V gene has CDR1 LGHDT and CDR2 YNNKEL (reference sequence). The CDR3 sequence is 15 residues long. The V and J ends lost 6 bases and 8 bases, in that order; junction bases with no gene match: 11. The CDR3 loop is CASSVQGALGEKLFF. In DNA form, the CDR3 reads TGTGCCAGCAGTGTCCAGGGGGCGTTAGGGGAAAAACTGTTTTTT.

The chain is built from TRBV11-2 and TRBJ2-1; D might be TRBD2 (5 bases). In germline, CDR1 is SGHAT, CDR2 FQNNGV. There are 16 residues in the CDR3. Trimming shortened V by 5 bases and J by 1 base, and 15 bases separated the two germline ends. For the CDR3, the DNA is TGTGCCAGCAGCCCTAGTGGGTGGAGGTCCTACAATGAGCAGTTCTTC. It encodes CASSPSGWRSYNEQFF. Using reference TRBV11-2 and TRBJ2-1 for the parts outside the CDR3, the full variable domain is EAGVAQSPRYKIIEKRQSVAFWCNPISGHATLYWYQQILGQGPKLLIQFQNNGVVDDSQLPKDRFSAERLKGVDSTLKIQPAKLEDSAVYLCASSPSGWRSYNEQFFGPGTRLTVL.

This chain uses TRBV7-2 with TRBJ1-5; possible D gene TRBD1, 6 bases. This CDR3 region has 14 residues. Per germline, CDR1 SGHTA and CDR2 FQGNSA. The V gene lost 1 base and the J gene lost 9 bases, with 13 bases spanning the gap. The CDR3 here is CASSLVQGKWPQHF. For the CDR3, the DNA is TGTGCCAGCAGCTTAGTGCAGGGGAAATGGCCCCAGCATTTT. The whole variable domain, remainder taken from reference TRBV7-2 and TRBJ1-5, is GAGVSQSPSNKVTEKGKDVELRCDPISGHTALYWYRQSLGQGLEFLIYFQGNSAPDKSGLPSDRFSAERTGGSVSTLTIQRTQQEDSAVYLCASSLVQGKWPQHFGDGTRLSIL.

The chain carries TRBV5-1 and TRBJ1-1; perhaps TRBD1 as D (6 bases). Trimming took off 3 bases at V and 1 base at J, with 10 bases between the two ends. Germline CDR1 reads SGHRS; CDR2 reads YFSETQ. CDR3 length equals 14 residues. This chain's CDR3 is CASSSDSWNTEAFF. CDR3 nucleotides: TGCGCCAGCAGCTCGGACAGCTGGAACACTGAAGCTTTCTTT. The variable domain in full, with the rest retrieved from reference TRBV5-1 and TRBJ1-1, is KAGVTQTPRYLIKTRGQQVTLSCSPISGHRSVSWYQQTPGQGLQFLFEYFSETQRNKGNFPGRFSGRQFSNSRSEMNVSTLELGDSALYLCASSSDSWNTEAFFGQGTRLTVV.

The chain carries TRBV12-3 or TRBV12-4 and TRBJ1-1; 7 nucleotides match TRBD1. The CDR3 is made up of 13 amino acids. Trimming removed 6 bases from V and 4 bases from J; junction bases left unmatched: 5. The chain's CDR3 is CASRIQGFTEAFF. The CDR3 DNA is TGTGCCAGCAGGATACAGGGGTTCACTGAAGCTTTCTTT.

The chain has TRBV5-6 and TRBJ2-5, with TRBD1 matching over 8 bases. V lost 8 bases and J lost 5; bases outside the gene matches: 11. This CDR3 has 14 amino acids. From germline, CDR1 is SGHDT and CDR2 YYEEEE. The chain's CDR3 is CASGPDRAFETQYF. CDR3 sequence (DNA): TGTGCCAGTGGACCGGACAGGGCATTCGAGACCCAGTACTTC.

The chain is built from TRBV6-2 or TRBV6-3 and TRBJ2-5; TRBD1 aligns across 9 bases. This CDR3 comprises 14 residues. The germline CDR1 and CDR2 sequences are MNHEY and SVGEGT. V trimming: 5 bases; J trimming: 5 bases; junction bases outside the gene matches: 6. Written as DNA, the CDR3 is TGTGCCAGCAGTACCGGGACAGGGCAGGAGACCCAGTACTTC. Translated, it gives CASSTGTGQETQYF.

The rearrangement joins TRBV5-6 to TRBJ1-5; TRBD1 matches at 8 bases. There are 14 residues in the CDR3. Germline CDR1 SGHDT, CDR2 YYEEEE. V lost 5 bases and J lost 3; bases outside the gene matches: 4. CDR3 loop: CASSPTGVNQPQHF. The CDR3 DNA sequence: TGTGCCAGCAGTCCGACAGGGGTCAATCAGCCCCAGCATTTT.

The chain uses TRBV7-8 and TRBJ1-3; D remains ambiguous. CDR1 is SGHVS and CDR2 is FQNEAQ in the germline V gene. The length of the CDR3 is 15 residues. V was pared by 2 bases and J by 0 bases, with 8 bases between. Written as DNA, the CDR3 is TGTGCCAGCAGCTTATTTTCCTACTCTGGAAACACCATATATTTT. It yields the protein CASSLFSYSGNTIYF.

The chain is built from TRBV5-1 and TRBJ2-7; 9 positions match TRBD2. Looked up from germline, CDR1 is SGHRS and CDR2 is YFSETQ. J was trimmed by 6 bases and V by 2 bases; bases with no gene match: 6. This CDR3 has 14 amino acids. The CDR3 region is CASSLWTSVGEQYF. The CDR3 DNA follows: TGCGCCAGCAGCTTATGGACTAGCGTGGGCGAGCAGTACTTC.

The genes are TRBV14 and TRBJ1-6, with D uncertain. Trimming removed 4 bases from V and 8 bases from J, with 12 bases in between. The CDR3 length is 14 residues. CDR1 is SGHDN, CDR2 FVKESK, per germline. The CDR3 DNA reads TGTGCCAGCAGCCTCTTGGCCGGGGATTCACCCCTCCACTTT. It codes for CASSLLAGDSPLHF.

The chain uses TRBV30 and TRBJ1-4, with D possibly TRBD1 on 5 matching bases. The CDR3 consists of 13 residues. From germline, CDR1 is GTSNPN and CDR2 SVGIG (reference sequence). Trimming cost V 1 base and J 6 bases, with 9 bases left between them. The CDR3 region is CAWSEQDYEKLFF. In nucleotides, the CDR3 is TGTGCCTGGAGTGAACAGGATTATGAAAAACTGTTTTTT.

J is TRBJ2-2 and V is TRBV6-1; D is possibly TRBD1 (5 bases). Germline-derived CDR1 and CDR2 are MNHNS and SASEGT. The CDR3 runs 15 residues. V lost 1 base and J lost 7, with 13 bases in between. This CDR3 reads CASSEGSRGRGELFF. The CDR3 DNA follows: TGTGCCAGCAGTGAAGGGAGTAGGGGCCGCGGGGAGCTGTTTTTT.